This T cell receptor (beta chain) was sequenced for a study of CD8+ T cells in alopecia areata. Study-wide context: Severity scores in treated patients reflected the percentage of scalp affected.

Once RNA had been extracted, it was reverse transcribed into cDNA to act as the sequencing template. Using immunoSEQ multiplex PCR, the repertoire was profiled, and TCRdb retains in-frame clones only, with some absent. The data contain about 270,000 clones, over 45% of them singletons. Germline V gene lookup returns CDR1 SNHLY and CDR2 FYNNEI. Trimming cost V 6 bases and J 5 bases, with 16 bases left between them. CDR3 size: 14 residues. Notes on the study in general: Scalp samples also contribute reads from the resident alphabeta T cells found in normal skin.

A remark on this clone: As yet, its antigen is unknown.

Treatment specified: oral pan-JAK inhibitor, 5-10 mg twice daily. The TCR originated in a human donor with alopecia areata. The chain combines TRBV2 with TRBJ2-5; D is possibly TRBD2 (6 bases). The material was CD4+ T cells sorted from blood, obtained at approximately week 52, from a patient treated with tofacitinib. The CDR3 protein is CASRDSTSMETQYF. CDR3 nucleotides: TGTGCCAGCAGGGATTCCACTAGCATGGAGACCCAGTACTTC.